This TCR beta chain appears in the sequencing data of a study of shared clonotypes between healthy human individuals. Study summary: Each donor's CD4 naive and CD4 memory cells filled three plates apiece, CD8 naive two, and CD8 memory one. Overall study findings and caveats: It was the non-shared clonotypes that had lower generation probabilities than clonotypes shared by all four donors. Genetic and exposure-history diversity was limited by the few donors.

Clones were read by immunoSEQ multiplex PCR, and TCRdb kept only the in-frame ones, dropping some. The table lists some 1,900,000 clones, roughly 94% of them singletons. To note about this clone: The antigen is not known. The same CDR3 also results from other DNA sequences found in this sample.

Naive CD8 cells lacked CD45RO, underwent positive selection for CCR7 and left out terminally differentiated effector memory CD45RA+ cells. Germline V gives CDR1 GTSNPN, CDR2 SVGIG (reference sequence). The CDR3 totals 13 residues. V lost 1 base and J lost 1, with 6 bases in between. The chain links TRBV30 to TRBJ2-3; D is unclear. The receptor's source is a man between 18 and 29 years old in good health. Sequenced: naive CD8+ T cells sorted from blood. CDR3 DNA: TGTGCCTGGAGTGAGGACGGCACAGATACGCAGTATTTT. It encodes CAWSEDGTDTQYF.